The subject of this entry is one T cell receptor beta chain. The antigen remains unidentified. In TCRdb, the reads were re-called with MiXCR into one record per CDR3 protein. The data show 250,000 to 300,000 distinct CDR3 sequences, roughly a fifth seen once. These data come from a study of T cell repertoires in cytomegalovirus infection. Whole-study context: Indications of both CMV infection and matching HLA type were provided by public TCR beta signatures. Findings and limits, study-wide: Accumulated public TCR beta family frequency recognized individuals carrying CMV together with the relevant HLA. HLA-C-restricted, CMV-specific TCR beta clonotypes were dominant ex vivo.

Sample: cultured PBMCs, taken from culture after CMV antigen stimulation. This sequence originates from a human donor in good health (CMV status not recorded). Some clones in this sample may be carry-over from other donors' samples.

CDR3 in DNA: TGTGCCAGCAGTTACCGGCGCTTCCAGAATACGCAGTATTTT. It translates to CASSYRRFQNTQYF. V and J are TRBV6-2 or TRBV6-3 and TRBJ2-3; D is ambiguous. Germline V lookup: CDR1 MNHEY, CDR2 SVGEGT. The V and J ends lost 2 bases and 7 bases respectively, with 13 bases between them. The CDR3 totals 14 residues.